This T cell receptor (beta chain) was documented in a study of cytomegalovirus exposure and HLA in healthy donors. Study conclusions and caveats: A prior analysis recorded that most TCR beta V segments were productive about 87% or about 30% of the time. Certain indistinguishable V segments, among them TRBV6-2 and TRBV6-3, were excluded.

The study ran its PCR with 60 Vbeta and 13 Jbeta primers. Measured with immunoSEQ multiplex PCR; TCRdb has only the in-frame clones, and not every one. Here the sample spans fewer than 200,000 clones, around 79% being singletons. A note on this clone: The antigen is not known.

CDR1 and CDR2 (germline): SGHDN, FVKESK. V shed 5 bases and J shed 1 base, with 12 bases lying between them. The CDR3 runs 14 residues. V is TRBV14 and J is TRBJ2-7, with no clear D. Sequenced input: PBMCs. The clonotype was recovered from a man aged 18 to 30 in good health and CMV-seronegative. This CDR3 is CASSGLGLSYEQYF. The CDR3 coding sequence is TGTGCCAGCAGCGGCCTGGGCCTATCCTACGAGCAGTACTTC.